This is a list of T cell receptor beta chains from one sample in a study of patients and donors after allogeneic stem cell transplantation. Using its own MiXCR run on the RT-PCR reads, TCRdb lists one record per CDR3 protein. Here the sample spans 190,000 or so distinct CDR3 sequences, roughly 40% being singletons. The specimen sequenced was blood, either unsorted or a sorted T cell fraction (not recorded which). The receptors stem from a human donor who was either an allogeneic HSCT recipient or a stem cell or donor lymphocyte infusion donor (not recorded which). It is not recorded whose cells these are; they may come from a transplant donor. The CDR3 runs from the conserved cysteine through the conserved F or W. A D gene is named only where the DNA matches it firmly. Clone size is stated in some rows and not others, as once, few, many or a class when expanded.

NA	NA	TRBJ2-1	TRBV27	CASSLSNRGGLEQFF	TGTGCCAGCAGTTTATCGAACAGGGGAGGATTGGAGCAGTTCTTC
NA	NA	TRBJ2-1	TRBV6-5	CASSPGLGRNEQFF	TGTGCCAGCAGCCCTGGACTTGGCAGGAATGAGCAGTTCTTC
TRBD2	NA	TRBJ2-7	TRBV6-2/TRBV6-3	CASRTSGRNEQYF	TGTGCCAGCAGGACTAGCGGGAGAAACGAGCAGTACTTC
NA	NA	TRBJ2-7	TRBV7-9	CASSLAGYYEQYF	TGTGCCAGCAGCTTAGCAGGGTACTACGAGCAGTACTTC
NA	NA	TRBJ1-2	TRBV9	CASSVGVMDGYTF	TGTGCCAGCAGCGTAGGGGTAATGGATGGCTACACCTTC
NA	NA	TRBJ2-5	TRBV14	CASSQEVFEETQYF	TGTGCCAGCAGCCAAGAGGTATTCGAAGAGACCCAGTACTTC
TRBD2	NA	TRBJ2-3	TRBV28	CASSLSPSGADTQYF	TGTGCCAGCAGTTTATCTCCTAGCGGCGCAGATACGCAGTATTTT
NA	NA	TRBJ1-2	TRBV10-3	CAISESSPAEGYTF	TGTGCCATCAGTGAATCGTCCCCTGCGGAGGGCTACACCTTC
NA	NA	TRBJ2-7	TRBV12-3/TRBV12-4	CASSLGTRTYEQYF	TGTGCCAGCAGTTTGGGGACCCGAACCTACGAGCAGTACTTC
TRBD1	few	TRBJ1-1	TRBV5-8	CASSLQGTVNTEAFF	TGTGCCAGCAGCTTACAGGGGACGGTGAACACTGAAGCTTTCTTT
TRBD1	few	TRBJ1-2	TRBV4-1	CASSRDRGANYGYTF	TGCGCCAGCAGCCGGGACAGGGGAGCTAACTATGGCTACACCTTC
TRBD1	NA	TRBJ1-4	TRBV7-9	CASSRIGTAHEKLFF	TGTGCCAGCAGCCGAATAGGGACAGCTCATGAAAAACTGTTTTTT
TRBD2	NA	TRBJ2-4	TRBV12-3/TRBV12-4	CASSRLVGGRANIQYF	TGTGCCAGCAGTCGCCTGGTCGGCGGGAGGGCCAACATTCAGTACTTC
NA	NA	TRBJ1-1	TRBV12-3/TRBV12-4	CASSPSWVNLNTEAFF	TGTGCCAGCAGTCCCTCCTGGGTGAACCTGAACACTGAAGCTTTCTTT
NA	NA	TRBJ1-2	TRBV7-9	CASSEAGVYGYTF	TGTGCCAGCAGTGAGGCAGGGGTATATGGCTACACCTTC
NA	NA	TRBJ1-1	TRBV4-3	CASSHRTGLDTEAFF	TGCGCCAGCAGCCACCGGACGGGGTTGGACACTGAAGCTTTCTTT
NA	few	TRBJ1-2	TRBV4-2	CASSQEARPGNPNYGYTF	TGTGCCAGCAGCCAAGAAGCACGGCCAGGGAACCCTAACTATGGCTACACCTTC
NA	NA	TRBJ1-4	TRBV28	CASNAPGTNEKLFF	TGTGCCAGCAACGCTCCCGGGACTAATGAAAAACTGTTTTTT
NA	NA	TRBJ2-5	TRBV12-3/TRBV12-4	CASTLDETQYF	TGTGCCAGCACCCTCGACGAGACCCAGTACTTC
NA	NA	TRBJ1-2	TRBV7-2	CASSLGPATLHYTF	TGTGCCAGCAGCTTAGGGCCAGCCACACTTCACTACACCTTC
TRBD1	NA	TRBJ2-7	TRBV30	CAFETGGVSEQYF	TGTGCCTTCGAAACAGGGGGAGTAAGCGAGCAGTACTTC
NA	NA	TRBJ2-1	TRBV5-1	CASSLGGIYNEQFF	TGCGCCAGCAGCCTGGGGGGTATCTACAATGAGCAGTTCTTC
TRBD2	NA	TRBJ2-3	TRBV25-1	CASSDGGGQDTQYF	TGTGCCAGCAGTGACGGGGGAGGGCAAGATACGCAGTATTTT
NA	few	TRBJ1-4	TRBV10-3	CAISESEKLFF	TGTGCCATCAGTGAAAGTGAAAAACTGTTTTTT
NA	NA	TRBJ2-3	TRBV9	CASSVGEQTSTDTQYF	TGTGCCAGCAGCGTGGGCGAGCAAACTAGCACAGATACGCAGTATTTT
NA	NA	TRBJ2-5	TRBV29-1	CSVRDFLETQYF	TGCAGCGTCCGGGACTTCCTAGAGACCCAGTACTTC
NA	NA	TRBJ2-2	TRBV11-2	CASSLWGGELFF	TGTGCCAGCAGCTTATGGGGCGGGGAGCTGTTTTTT
NA	few	TRBJ2-3	TRBV15	CATSRAARLPGTDTQYF	TGTGCCACCAGCAGAGCGGCACGACTACCAGGCACAGATACGCAGTATTTT